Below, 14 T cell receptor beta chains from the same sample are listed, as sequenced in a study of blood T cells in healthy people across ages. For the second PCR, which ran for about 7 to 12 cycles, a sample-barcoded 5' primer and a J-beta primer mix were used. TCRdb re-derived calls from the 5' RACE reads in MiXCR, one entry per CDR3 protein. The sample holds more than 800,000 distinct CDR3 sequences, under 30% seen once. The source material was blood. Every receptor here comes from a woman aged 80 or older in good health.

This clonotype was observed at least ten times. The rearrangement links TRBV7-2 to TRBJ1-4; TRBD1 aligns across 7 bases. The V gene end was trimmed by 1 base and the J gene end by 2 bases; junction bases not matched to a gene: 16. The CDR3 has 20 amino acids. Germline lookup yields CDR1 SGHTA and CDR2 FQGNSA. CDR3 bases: TGTGCCAGCAGCTTAGGGTGGTATTCGGCAGGGGGAATCACTAATGAAAAACTGTTTTTT. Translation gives CASSLGWYSAGGITNEKLFF. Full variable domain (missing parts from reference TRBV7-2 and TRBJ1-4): GAGVSQSPSNKVTEKGKDVELRCDPISGHTALYWYRQSLGQGLEFLIYFQGNSAPDKSGLPSDRFSAERTGGSVSTLTIQRTQQEDSAVYLCASSLGWYSAGGITNEKLFFGSGTQLSVL.

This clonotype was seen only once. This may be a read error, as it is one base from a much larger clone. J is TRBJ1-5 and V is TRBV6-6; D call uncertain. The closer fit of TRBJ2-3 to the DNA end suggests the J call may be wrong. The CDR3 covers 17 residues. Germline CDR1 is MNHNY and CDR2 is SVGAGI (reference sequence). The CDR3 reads CASSYSEQTYSNQPQYF. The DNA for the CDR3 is TGTGCCAGCAGTTACTCGGAACAAACCTATAGCAATCAGCCCCAGTATTTT.

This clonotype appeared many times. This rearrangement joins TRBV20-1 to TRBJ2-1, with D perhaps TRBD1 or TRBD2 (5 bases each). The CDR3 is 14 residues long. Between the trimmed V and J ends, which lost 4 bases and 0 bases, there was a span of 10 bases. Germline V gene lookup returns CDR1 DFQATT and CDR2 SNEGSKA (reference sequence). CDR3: CSAKGGGSYNEQFF. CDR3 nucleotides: TGCAGTGCTAAGGGTGGGGGCTCCTACAATGAGCAGTTCTTC.

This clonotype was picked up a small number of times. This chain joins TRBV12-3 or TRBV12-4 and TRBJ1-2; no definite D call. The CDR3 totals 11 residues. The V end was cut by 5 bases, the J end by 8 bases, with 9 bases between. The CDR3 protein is CASSKSSGYTF. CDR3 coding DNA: TGTGCCAGCAGTAAAAGTTCGGGCTACACCTTC.

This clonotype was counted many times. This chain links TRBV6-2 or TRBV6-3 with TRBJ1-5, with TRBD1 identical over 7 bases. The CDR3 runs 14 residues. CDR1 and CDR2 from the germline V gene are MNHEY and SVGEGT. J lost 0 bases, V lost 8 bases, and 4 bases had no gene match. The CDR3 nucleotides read TGTGCCAGCGTCCGGGACAGTAGCAATCAGCCCCAGCATTTT. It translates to CASVRDSSNQPQHF.

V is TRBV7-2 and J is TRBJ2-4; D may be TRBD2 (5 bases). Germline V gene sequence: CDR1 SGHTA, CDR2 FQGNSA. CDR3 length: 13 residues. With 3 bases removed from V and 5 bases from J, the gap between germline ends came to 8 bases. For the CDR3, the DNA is TGTGCCAGCAGCTTCGGCGGGCAAAACATTCAGTACTTC. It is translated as CASSFGGQNIQYF.

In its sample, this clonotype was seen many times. In nucleotides, the CDR3 is TGTGCCAGCAGCCCGGGGCACGGGAACACTGAAGCTTTCTTT. Amino acids: CASSPGHGNTEAFF. The rearrangement uses TRBV7-2 and TRBJ1-1, with a weak D call TRBD1 (5 bases). The CDR3 contains 14 residues. Germline CDR1 SGHTA, CDR2 FQGNSA. Trimming took off 5 bases at V and 1 base at J, with 11 bases between the two ends.

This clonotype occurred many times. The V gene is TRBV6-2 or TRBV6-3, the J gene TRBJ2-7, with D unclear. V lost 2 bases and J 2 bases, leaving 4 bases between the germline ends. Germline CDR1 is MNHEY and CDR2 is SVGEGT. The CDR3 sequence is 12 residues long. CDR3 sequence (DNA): TGTGCCAGCAGTTACCTTCCCTACGAGCAGTACTTC. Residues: CASSYLPYEQYF.

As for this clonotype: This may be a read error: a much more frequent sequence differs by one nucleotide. The CDR3 reads CASSETLIGGSNERFF. CDR3 DNA sequence: TGTGCCAGCAGTGAGACTCTAATCGGGGGATCTAATGAGCGGTTCTTC. The chain couples TRBV27 to TRBJ2-1; TRBD2 might be the D (6 bases). Per the germline V gene, CDR1 is MNHEY and CDR2 is SMNVEV (reference sequence). The CDR3 contains 16 residues.

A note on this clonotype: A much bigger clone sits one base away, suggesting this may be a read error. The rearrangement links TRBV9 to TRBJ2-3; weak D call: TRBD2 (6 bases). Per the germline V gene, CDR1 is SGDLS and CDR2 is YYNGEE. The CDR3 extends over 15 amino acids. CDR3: CTSSGPLDSTDTQYF. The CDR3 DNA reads TGTACCAGCAGCGGGCCCTTGGACAGCACAGATACGCAGTATTTT. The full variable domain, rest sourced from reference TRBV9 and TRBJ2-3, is DSGVTQTPKHLITATGQRVTLRCSPRSGDLSVYWYQQSLDQGLQFLIQYYNGEERAKGNILERFSAQQFPDLHSELNLSSLELGDSALYFCTSSGPLDSTDTQYFGPGTRLTVL.

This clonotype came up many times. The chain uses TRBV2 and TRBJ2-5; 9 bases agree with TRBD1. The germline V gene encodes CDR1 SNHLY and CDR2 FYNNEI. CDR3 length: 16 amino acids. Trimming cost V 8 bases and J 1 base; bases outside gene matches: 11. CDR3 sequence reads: CASHQGQGKSQETQYF. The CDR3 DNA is TGTGCCAGCCATCAAGGACAGGGGAAATCCCAAGAGACCCAGTACTTC.

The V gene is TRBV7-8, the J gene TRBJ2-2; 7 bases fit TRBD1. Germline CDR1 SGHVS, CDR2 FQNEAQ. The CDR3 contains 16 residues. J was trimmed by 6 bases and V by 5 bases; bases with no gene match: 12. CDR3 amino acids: CASSPTNNQGAGELFF. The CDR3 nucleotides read TGTGCCAGCAGCCCAACCAACAACCAGGGGGCCGGGGAGCTGTTTTTT.

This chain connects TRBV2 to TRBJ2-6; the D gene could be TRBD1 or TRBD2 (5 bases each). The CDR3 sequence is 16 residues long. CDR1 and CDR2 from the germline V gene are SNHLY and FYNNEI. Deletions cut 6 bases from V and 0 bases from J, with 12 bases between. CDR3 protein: CASRGPLSSGANVLTF. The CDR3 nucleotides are TGTGCCAGCAGGGGACCCCTAAGCTCTGGGGCCAACGTCCTGACTTTC.

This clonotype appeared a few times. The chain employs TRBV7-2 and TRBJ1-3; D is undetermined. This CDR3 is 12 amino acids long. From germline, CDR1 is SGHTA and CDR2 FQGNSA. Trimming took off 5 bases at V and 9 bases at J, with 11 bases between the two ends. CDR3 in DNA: TGTGCCAGCAGCCCGGAACGGGGCACCATATATTTT. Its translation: CASSPERGTIYF.